Presented here are 13 T cell receptor beta chains from one specimen sequenced in a study of blood T cell repertoires in COVID-19. Repertoires were generated with immunoSEQ multiplex PCR, while TCRdb's copy carries only in-frame clones and drops some. The table shows roughly 200,000 clones, with 94% occurring only once. The sample consisted of peripheral blood. These receptors were taken from a man younger than 40 with COVID-19, enrolled during active disease.

The genes are TRBV3-1 (or the pseudogene TRBV3-2) and TRBJ1-2; the match to TRBD1 covers 11 bases. CDR1 is LGHDT, CDR2 YNNKEL, per germline (reference sequence). This CDR3 is 17 amino acids long. Trimming at V came to 3 bases and at J to 7 bases, leaving 13 bases not matched to a gene. This chain's CDR3 is CASSQNTGQGVSGGYTF. CDR3 DNA sequence: TGTGCCAGCAGCCAGAATACGGGACAGGGGGTTAGCGGTGGCTACACCTTC.

V usage is TRBV5-1 and J usage is TRBJ1-6; TRBD1 aligns across 8 bases. This CDR3 has 17 residues. Looked up from germline, CDR1 is SGHRS and CDR2 is YFSETQ. The V and J ends lost 0 bases and 3 bases, in that order; junction bases with no gene match: 5. CDR3 region: CASSLGATGVYNSPLHF. CDR3 bases: TGCGCCAGCAGCTTGGGAGCGACAGGGGTCTATAATTCACCCCTCCACTTT.

V usage is TRBV18 and J usage is TRBJ1-6, with a possible D match to TRBD1 (5 bases). Germline assignment: CDR1 KGHSH and CDR2 LQKENI. The CDR3 extends over 14 amino acids. With 2 bases removed from V and 4 bases from J, the gap between germline ends came to 6 bases. CDR3 amino acids: CASSPGTYNSPLHF. CDR3 in DNA: TGTGCCAGCTCACCAGGGACTTATAATTCACCCCTCCACTTT.

V is TRBV7-9 and J is TRBJ1-1, with D possibly matching TRBD1 (6 bases). Trimming pared 8 bases from V and 4 bases from J, leaving 26 bases between. The CDR3 is 17 amino acids. Germline V CDR1 and CDR2: SEHNR, FQNEAQ (reference sequence). The CDR3 sequence is CASRPAGPGGPSTEAFF. CDR3 nucleotide sequence: TGTGCCAGCCGCCCCGCTGGCCCCGGGGGGCCCAGCACTGAAGCTTTCTTT.

The V gene is TRBV5-1, the J gene TRBJ1-3; tentatively, D is TRBD1 (5 bases). Trimming shortened V by 0 bases and J by 0 bases, and 13 bases separated the two germline ends. Germline V CDR1 and CDR2: SGHRS, YFSETQ. The CDR3 totals 17 residues. The CDR3 bases are TGCGCCAGCAGCTTGGGGGGCCGGGGAGGCTCTGGAAACACCATATATTTT. It translates to CASSLGGRGGSGNTIYF. Using reference TRBV5-1 and TRBJ1-3 for the parts outside the CDR3, the full variable domain is KAGVTQTPRYLIKTRGQQVTLSCSPISGHRSVSWYQQTPGQGLQFLFEYFSETQRNKGNFPGRFSGRQFSNSRSEMNVSTLELGDSALYLCASSLGGRGGSGNTIYFGEGSWLTVV.

DNA for the CDR3: TGTGCCAGCAGCTCCGTCACCACAGGGGTTGGTACTGAAGCTTTCTTT. Translated: CASSSVTTGVGTEAFF. The chain has TRBV5-6 and TRBJ1-1; 7 bases agree with TRBD1. After removal of 3 bases from V and 5 bases from J, the junction contained 13 bases not matched to a gene. Germline-derived CDR1 and CDR2 are SGHDT and YYEEEE. CDR3 length: 16 amino acids. Filled out from reference TRBV5-6 and TRBJ1-1, the complete variable domain reads DAGVTQSPTHLIKTRGQQVTLRCSPKSGHDTVSWYQQALGQGPQFIFQYYEEEERQRGNFPDRFSGHQFPNYSSELNVNALLLGDSALYLCASSSVTTGVGTEAFFGQGTRLTVV.

This chain joins TRBV19 and TRBJ1-5; D remains ambiguous. The CDR3 is 14 residues long. V was pared by 3 bases and J by 0 bases, with 6 bases between. The germline CDR1 and CDR2 sequences are LNHDA and SQIVND (reference sequence). CDR3 coding DNA: TGTGCCAGTAGTATGGCCGATAGCAATCAGCCCCAGCATTTT. This sequence encodes CASSMADSNQPQHF.

This clone was seen once. J is TRBJ1-1 and V is TRBV5-1; 7 positions match TRBD1. The CDR3 covers 15 residues. The germline V gene encodes CDR1 SGHRS and CDR2 YFSETQ. V shed 3 bases, J shed 9 bases, and the junction held 14 bases outside the gene matches. DNA for the CDR3: TGCGCCAGCAGCTCCGATGAGACAGGGAGAAAAAAAGCTTTCTTT. This sequence encodes CASSSDETGRKKAFF.

This clone was seen only a few times. The V call is TRBV7-9, the J call TRBJ1-1; D remains ambiguous. V was cut by 2 bases and J by 1 base, with 14 bases left in between. The CDR3 sequence is 16 residues long. The V gene's germline CDR1 is SEHNR and CDR2 FQNEAQ (reference sequence). This CDR3 reads CASSLLLALRNTEAFF. The CDR3 region has the DNA TGTGCCAGCAGCTTACTGTTGGCACTAAGGAACACTGAAGCTTTCTTT.

This rearrangement joins TRBV5-4 to TRBJ1-1; D may be TRBD1 (6 bases). The germline V and J ends were trimmed by 2 bases and 5 bases, with 13 bases remaining between them. Germline V gives CDR1 SGHNT, CDR2 YYREEE (reference sequence). The CDR3 extends over 14 amino acids. The CDR3 DNA follows: TGTGCCAGCAGCTTTGACGAGGGGGGGACTGAAGCTTTCTTT. This encodes CASSFDEGGTEAFF.

The chain combines TRBV20-1 with TRBJ1-2; unclear D gene. Germline assignment: CDR1 DFQATT and CDR2 SNEGSKA (reference sequence). The V and J ends lost 3 bases and 4 bases respectively, with 9 bases between them. The CDR3 totals 12 residues. The CDR3 DNA sequence: TGCAGTGCTAGTGCCGGGAGCTATGGCTACACCTTC. It translates to CSASAGSYGYTF.

This rearrangement joins TRBV6-5 to TRBJ1-1, with D unclear. Per the germline V gene, CDR1 is MNHEY and CDR2 is SVGAGI. V was clipped by 4 bases and J by 4 bases, with 13 bases between them. The CDR3 covers 14 residues. CDR3 sequence (DNA): TGTGCCAGCAGTTCCGGCAGTGAGGGCACTGAAGCTTTCTTT. Translated, it gives CASSSGSEGTEAFF.

The gene calls are TRBV30 and TRBJ1-2; 8 bases map to TRBD1. Germline CDR1 is GTSNPN and CDR2 is SVGIG (reference sequence). CDR3 size: 17 residues. V was clipped by 2 bases and J by 8 bases; unmatched bases: 19. The CDR3: CAWSLRLTGAGGDGYTF. Written as DNA, the CDR3 is TGTGCCTGGAGTCTCAGACTAACGGGGGCAGGGGGCGACGGCTACACCTTC.